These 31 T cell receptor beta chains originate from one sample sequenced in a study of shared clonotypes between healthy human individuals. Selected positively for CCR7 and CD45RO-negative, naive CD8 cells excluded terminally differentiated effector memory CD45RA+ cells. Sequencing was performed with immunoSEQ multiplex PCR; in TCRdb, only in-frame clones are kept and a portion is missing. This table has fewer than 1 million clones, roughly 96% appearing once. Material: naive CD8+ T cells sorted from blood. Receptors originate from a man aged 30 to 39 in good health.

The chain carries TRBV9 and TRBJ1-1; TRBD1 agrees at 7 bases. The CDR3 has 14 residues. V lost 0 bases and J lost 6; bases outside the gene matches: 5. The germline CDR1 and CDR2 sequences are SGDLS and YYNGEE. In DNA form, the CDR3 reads TGTGCCAGCAGCGTAGGGGGACAGACCGCTGAAGCTTTCTTT. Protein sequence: CASSVGGQTAEAFF.

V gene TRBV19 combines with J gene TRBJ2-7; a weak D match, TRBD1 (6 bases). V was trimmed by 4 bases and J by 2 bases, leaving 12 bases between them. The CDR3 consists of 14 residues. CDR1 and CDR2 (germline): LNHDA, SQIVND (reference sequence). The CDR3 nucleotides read TGTGCCAGTAGTAAATACAGGGAACCCTACGAGCAGTACTTC. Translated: CASSKYREPYEQYF.

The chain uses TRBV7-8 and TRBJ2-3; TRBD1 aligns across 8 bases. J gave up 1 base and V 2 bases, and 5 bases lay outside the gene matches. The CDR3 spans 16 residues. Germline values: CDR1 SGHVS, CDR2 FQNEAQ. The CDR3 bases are TGTGCCAGCAGCTTATATGGCAGGGGGCGCACAGATACGCAGTATTTT. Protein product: CASSLYGRGRTDTQYF.

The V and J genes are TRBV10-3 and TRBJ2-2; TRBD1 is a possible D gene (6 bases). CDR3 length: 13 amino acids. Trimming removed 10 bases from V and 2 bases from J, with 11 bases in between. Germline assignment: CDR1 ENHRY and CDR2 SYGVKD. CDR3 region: CATRTENTGELFF. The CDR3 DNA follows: TGTGCCACCCGGACAGAAAACACCGGGGAGCTGTTTTTT.

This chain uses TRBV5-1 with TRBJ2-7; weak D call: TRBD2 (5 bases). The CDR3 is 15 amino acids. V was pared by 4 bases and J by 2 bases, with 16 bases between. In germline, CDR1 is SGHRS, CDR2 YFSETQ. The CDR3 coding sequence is TGCGCCAGCAGCCTCCCGGGGAGTGGGGCCTACGAGCAGTACTTC. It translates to CASSLPGSGAYEQYF.

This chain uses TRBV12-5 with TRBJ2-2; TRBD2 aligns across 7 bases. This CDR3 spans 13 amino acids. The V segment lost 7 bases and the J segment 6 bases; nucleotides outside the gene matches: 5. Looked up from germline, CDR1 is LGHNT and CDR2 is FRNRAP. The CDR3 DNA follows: TGTGCTAGTGCCAGGGAGGGTCCCGGGGAGCTGTTTTTT. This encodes CASAREGPGELFF.

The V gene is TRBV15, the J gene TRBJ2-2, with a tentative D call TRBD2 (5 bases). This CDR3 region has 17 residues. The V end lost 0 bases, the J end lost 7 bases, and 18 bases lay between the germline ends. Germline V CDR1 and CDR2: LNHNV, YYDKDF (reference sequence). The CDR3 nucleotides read TGTGCCACCAGCAGAGATAGGCGGGTAATCCCCGGCGGGGAGCTGTTTTTT. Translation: CATSRDRRVIPGGELFF.

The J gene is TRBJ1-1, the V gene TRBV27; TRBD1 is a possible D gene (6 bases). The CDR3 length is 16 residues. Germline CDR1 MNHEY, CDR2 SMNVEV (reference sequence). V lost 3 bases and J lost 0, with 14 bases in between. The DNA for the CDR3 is TGTGCCAGCAGTTTGGGGGCCTCATGGCTGAACACTGAAGCTTTCTTT. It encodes CASSLGASWLNTEAFF.

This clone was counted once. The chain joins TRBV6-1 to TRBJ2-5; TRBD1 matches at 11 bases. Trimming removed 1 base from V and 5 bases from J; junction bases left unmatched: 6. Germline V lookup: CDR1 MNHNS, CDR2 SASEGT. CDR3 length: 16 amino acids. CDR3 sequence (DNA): TGTGCCAGCAGTGAAGTGGGACAGGGGGTCGAGGAGACCCAGTACTTC. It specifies CASSEVGQGVEETQYF.

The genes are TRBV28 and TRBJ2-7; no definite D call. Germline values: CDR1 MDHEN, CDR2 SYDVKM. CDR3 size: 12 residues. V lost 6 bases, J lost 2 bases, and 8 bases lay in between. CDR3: CASSQSAYEQYF. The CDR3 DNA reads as TGTGCCAGCAGCCAGAGCGCCTACGAGCAGTACTTC. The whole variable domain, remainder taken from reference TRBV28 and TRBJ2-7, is DVKVTQSSRYLVKRTGEKVFLECVQDMDHENMFWYRQDPGLGLRLIYFSYDVKMKEKGDIPEGYSVSREKKERFSLILESASTNQTSMYLCASSQSAYEQYFGPGTRLTVT.

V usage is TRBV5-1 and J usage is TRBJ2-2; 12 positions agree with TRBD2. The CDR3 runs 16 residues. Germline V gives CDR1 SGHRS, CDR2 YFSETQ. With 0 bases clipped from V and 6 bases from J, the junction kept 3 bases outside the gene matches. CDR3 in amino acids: CASSLGLAGVAGELFF. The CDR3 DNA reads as TGCGCCAGCAGCTTGGGACTAGCGGGAGTGGCCGGGGAGCTGTTTTTT. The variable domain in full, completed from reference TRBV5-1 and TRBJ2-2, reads KAGVTQTPRYLIKTRGQQVTLSCSPISGHRSVSWYQQTPGQGLQFLFEYFSETQRNKGNFPGRFSGRQFSNSRSEMNVSTLELGDSALYLCASSLGLAGVAGELFFGEGSRLTVL.

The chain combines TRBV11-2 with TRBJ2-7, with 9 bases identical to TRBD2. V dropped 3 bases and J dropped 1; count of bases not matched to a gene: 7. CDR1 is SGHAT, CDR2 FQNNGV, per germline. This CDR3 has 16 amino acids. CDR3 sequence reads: CASSFRLADTSYEQYF. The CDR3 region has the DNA TGTGCCAGCAGCTTCAGACTAGCGGATACTTCCTACGAGCAGTACTTC.

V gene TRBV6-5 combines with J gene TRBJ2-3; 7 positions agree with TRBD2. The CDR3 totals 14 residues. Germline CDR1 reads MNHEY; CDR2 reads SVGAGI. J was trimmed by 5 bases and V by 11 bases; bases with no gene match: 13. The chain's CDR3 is CARLTGLVGDTQYF. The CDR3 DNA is TGTGCCCGCCTTACTGGACTAGTAGGAGATACGCAGTATTTT.

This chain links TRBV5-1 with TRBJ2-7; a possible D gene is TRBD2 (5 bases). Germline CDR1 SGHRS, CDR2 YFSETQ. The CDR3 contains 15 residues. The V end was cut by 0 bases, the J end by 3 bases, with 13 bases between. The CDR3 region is CASSLGSAEFYEQYF. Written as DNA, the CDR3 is TGCGCCAGCAGCTTGGGGTCAGCGGAATTCTACGAGCAGTACTTC.

CDR3: CASISHRTGQTKNIQYF. The CDR3 nucleotides read TGCGCCAGCATTTCCCACCGGACAGGGCAGACCAAAAACATTCAGTACTTC. The chain carries TRBV23-1 and TRBJ2-4; 8 bases are a match to TRBD1. TRBV23-1 is flagged as an ORF with uncertain function. The CDR3 extends over 17 amino acids. Germline trimming cut 7 bases from V and 2 bases from J; bases unmatched to any gene: 13.

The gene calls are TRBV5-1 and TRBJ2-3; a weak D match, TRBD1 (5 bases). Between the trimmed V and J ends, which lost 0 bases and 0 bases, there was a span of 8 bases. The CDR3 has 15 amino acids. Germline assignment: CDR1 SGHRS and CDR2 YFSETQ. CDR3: CASSLDTGSTDTQYF. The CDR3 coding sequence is TGCGCCAGCAGCTTGGACACAGGTAGCACAGATACGCAGTATTTT.

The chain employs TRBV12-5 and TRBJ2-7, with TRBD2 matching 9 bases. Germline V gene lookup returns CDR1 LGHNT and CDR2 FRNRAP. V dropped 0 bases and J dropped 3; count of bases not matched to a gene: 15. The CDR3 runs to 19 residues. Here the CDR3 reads CASGLVQSSGASINYEQYF. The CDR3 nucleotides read TGTGCTAGTGGTTTGGTACAGTCTAGCGGGGCCTCCATCAACTACGAGCAGTACTTC.

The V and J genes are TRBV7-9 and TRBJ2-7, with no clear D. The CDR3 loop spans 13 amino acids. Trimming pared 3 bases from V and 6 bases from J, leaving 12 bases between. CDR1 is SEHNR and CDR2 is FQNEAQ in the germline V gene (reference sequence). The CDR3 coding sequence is TGTGCCAGCAGCTTGGAAGGGAACGCCGAGCAGTACTTC. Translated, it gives CASSLEGNAEQYF.

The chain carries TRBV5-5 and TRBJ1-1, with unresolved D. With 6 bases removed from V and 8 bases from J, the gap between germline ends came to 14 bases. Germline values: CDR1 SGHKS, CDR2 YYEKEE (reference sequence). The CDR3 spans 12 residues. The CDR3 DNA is TGTGCCAGCACCCTTGGTGGGATCGAAGCTTTCTTT. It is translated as CASTLGGIEAFF.

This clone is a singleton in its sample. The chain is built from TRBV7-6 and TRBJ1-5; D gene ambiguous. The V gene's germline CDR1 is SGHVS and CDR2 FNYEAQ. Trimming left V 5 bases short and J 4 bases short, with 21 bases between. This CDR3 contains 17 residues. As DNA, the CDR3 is TGTGCCAGCAGCCAATTTCCGGGAACAAGAGATAATCAGCCCCAGCATTTT. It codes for CASSQFPGTRDNQPQHF. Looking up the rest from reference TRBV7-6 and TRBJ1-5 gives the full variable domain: GAGVSQSPRYKVTKRGQDVALRCDPISGHVSLYWYRQALGQGPEFLTYFNYEAQQDKSGLPNDRFSAERPEGSISTLTIQRTEQRDSAMYRCASSQFPGTRDNQPQHFGDGTRLSIL.

CDR3 residues: CASSLNRVGNNQPQHF. The CDR3 bases are TGCGCCAGCAGTCTCAACAGGGTCGGTAACAATCAGCCCCAGCATTTT. The gene calls are TRBV10-2 and TRBJ1-5; tentative D call: TRBD1 (6 bases). V gave up 5 bases and J gave up 3 bases, with 17 bases separating them. Germline V CDR1 and CDR2: WSHSY, SAAADI. The length of the CDR3 is 16 residues.

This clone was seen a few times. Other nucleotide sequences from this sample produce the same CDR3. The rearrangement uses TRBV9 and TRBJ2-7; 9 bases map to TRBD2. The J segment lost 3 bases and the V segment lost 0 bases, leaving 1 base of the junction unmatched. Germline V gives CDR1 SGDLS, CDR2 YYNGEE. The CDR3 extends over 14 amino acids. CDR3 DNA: TGTGCCAGCAGCGTAGTAGCGGGAGACTACGAGCAGTACTTC. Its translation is CASSVVAGDYEQYF.

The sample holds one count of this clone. CDR3 sequence: CASSRPGNEQFF. DNA of the CDR3: TGTGCCAGCAGTCGTCCAGGGAATGAGCAGTTCTTC. The chain is built from TRBV27 and TRBJ2-1, with D possibly matching TRBD1 (5 bases). The CDR3 has 12 residues. Germline loops: CDR1 MNHEY, CDR2 SMNVEV (reference sequence). Between the trimmed V and J ends, which lost 5 bases and 7 bases, there was a span of 9 bases.

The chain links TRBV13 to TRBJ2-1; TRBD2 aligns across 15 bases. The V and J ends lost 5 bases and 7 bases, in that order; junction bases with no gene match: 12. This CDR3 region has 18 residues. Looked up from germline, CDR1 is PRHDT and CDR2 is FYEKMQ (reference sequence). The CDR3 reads CASSTRGLAGGPLNEQFF. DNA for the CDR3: TGTGCCAGCAGCACCCGCGGACTAGCGGGAGGGCCCTTGAATGAGCAGTTCTTC.

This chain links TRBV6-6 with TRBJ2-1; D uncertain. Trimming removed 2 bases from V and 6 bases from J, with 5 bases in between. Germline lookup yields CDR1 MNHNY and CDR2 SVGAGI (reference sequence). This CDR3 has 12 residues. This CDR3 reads CASSYGSNEQFF. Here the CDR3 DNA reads TGTGCCAGCAGTTACGGTAGCAATGAGCAGTTCTTC.

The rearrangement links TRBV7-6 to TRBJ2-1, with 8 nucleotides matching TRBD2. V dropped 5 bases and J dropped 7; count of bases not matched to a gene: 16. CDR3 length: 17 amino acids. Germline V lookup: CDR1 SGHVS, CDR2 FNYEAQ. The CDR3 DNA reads TGTGCCAGCAGCCAGACGTCGGGAGGGGGGGCTTGGAATGAGCAGTTCTTC. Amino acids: CASSQTSGGGAWNEQFF.

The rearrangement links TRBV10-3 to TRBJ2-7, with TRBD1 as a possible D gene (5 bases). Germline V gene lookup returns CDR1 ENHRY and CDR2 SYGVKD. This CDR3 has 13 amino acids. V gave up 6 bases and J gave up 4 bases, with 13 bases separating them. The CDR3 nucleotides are TGTGCCATCAGCCGGACAACCGCTTACGAGCAGTACTTC. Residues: CAISRTTAYEQYF.

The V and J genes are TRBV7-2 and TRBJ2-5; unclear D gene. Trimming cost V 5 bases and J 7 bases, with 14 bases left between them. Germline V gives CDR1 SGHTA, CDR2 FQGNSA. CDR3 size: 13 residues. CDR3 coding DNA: TGTGCCAGCAGCCCAACACGAATAGGGACCCAGTACTTC. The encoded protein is CASSPTRIGTQYF.

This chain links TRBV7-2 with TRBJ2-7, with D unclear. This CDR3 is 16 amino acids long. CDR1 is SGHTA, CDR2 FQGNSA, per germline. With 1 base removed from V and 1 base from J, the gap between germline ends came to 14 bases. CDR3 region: CASSLVLTDESYEQYF. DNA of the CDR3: TGTGCCAGCAGCTTAGTTCTTACAGATGAGTCCTACGAGCAGTACTTC.

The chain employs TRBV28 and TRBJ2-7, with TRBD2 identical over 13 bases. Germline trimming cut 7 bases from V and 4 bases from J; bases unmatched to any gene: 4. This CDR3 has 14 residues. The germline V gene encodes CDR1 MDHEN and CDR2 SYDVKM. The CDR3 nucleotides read TGTGCCAGCAATCGGACTAGCGGGAGTTACGAGCAGTACTTC. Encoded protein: CASNRTSGSYEQYF.

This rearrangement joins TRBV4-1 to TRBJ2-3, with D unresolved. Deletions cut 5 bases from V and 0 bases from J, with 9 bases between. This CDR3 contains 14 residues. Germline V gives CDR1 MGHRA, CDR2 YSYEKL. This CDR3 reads CASSNSRSTDTQYF. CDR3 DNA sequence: TGCGCCAGCAGCAATAGCCGTAGCACAGATACGCAGTATTTT.